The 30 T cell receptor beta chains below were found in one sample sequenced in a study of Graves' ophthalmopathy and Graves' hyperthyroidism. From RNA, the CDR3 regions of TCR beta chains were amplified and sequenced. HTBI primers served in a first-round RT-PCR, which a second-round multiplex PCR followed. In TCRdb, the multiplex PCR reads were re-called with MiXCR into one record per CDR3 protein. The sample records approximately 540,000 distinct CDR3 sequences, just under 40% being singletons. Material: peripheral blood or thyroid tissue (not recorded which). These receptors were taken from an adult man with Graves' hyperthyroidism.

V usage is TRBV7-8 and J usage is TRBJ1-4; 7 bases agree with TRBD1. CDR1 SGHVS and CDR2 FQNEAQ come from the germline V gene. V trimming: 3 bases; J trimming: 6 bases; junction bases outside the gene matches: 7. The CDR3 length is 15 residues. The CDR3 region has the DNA TGTGCCAGCAGCTTCCGGGACAGTGGACATGAAAAACTGTTTTTT. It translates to CASSFRDSGHEKLFF. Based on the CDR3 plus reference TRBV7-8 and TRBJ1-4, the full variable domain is GAGVSQSPRYKVAKRGQDVALRCDPISGHVSLFWYQQALGQGPEFLTYFQNEAQLDKSGLPSDRFFAERPEGSVSTLKIQRTQQEDSAVYLCASSFRDSGHEKLFFGSGTQLSVL.

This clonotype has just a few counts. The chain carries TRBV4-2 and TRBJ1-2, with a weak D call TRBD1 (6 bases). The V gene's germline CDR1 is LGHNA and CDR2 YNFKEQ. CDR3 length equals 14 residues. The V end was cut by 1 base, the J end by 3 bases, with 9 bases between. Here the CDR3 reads CASSQAGGDYGYTF. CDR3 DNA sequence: TGTGCCAGCAGCCAAGCGGGGGGCGACTATGGCTACACCTTC.

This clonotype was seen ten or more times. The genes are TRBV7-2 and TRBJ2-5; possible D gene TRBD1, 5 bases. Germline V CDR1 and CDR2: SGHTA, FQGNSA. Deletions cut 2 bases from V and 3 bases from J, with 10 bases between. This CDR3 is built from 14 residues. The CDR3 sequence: CASSLTATEETQYF. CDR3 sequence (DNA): TGTGCCAGCAGCTTAACTGCGACAGAAGAGACCCAGTACTTC.

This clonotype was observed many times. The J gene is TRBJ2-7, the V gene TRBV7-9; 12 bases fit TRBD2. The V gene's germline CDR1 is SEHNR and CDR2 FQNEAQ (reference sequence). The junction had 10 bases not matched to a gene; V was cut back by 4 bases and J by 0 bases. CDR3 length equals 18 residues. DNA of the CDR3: TGTGCCAGCAGCTCAGGACTAGCGGGGCCCCTTAGCTCCTACGAGCAGTACTTC. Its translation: CASSSGLAGPLSSYEQYF.

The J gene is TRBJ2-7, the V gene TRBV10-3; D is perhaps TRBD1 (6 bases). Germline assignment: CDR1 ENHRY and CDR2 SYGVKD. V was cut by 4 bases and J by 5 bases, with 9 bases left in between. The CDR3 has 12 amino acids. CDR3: CAISGQADEQYF. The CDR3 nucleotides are TGTGCCATCAGTGGACAGGCTGACGAGCAGTACTTC.

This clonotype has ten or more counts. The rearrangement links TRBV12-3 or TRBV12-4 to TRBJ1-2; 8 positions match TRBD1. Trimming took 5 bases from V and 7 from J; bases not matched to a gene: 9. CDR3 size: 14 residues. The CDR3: CASSIPGQVGGYTF. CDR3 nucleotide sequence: TGTGCCAGCAGTATCCCGGGACAGGTTGGTGGCTACACCTTC.

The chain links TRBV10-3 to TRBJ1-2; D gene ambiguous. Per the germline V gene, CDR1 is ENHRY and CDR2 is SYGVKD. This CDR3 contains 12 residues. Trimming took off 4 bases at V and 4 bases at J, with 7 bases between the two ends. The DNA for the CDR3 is TGTGCCATCAGTGTAACTAGCTATGGCTACACCTTC. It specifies CAISVTSYGYTF.

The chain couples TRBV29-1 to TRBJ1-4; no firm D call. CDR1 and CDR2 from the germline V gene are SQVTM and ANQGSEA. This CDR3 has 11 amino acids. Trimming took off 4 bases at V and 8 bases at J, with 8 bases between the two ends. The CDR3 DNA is TGCAGCGTTGTGAGTCAGGAAAAACTGTTTTTT. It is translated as CSVVSQEKLFF. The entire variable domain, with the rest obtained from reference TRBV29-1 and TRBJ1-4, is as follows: SAVISQKPSRDICQRGTSLTIQCQVDSQVTMMFWYRQQPGQSLTLIATANQGSEATYESGFVIDKFPISRPNLTFSTLTVSNMSPEDSSIYLCSVVSQEKLFFGSGTQLSVL.

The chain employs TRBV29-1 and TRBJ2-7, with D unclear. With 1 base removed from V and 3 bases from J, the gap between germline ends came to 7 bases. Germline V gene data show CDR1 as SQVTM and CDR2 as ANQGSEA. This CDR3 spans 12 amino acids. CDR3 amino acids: CSVEARNYEQYF. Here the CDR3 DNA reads TGCAGCGTTGAAGCCAGGAACTACGAGCAGTACTTC.

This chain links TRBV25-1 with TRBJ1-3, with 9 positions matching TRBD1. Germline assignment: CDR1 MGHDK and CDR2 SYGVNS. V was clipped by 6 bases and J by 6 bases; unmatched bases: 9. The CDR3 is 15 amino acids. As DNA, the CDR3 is TGTGCCAGCAGCTCACCCGGGACAGGGTCAAACACCATATATTTT. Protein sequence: CASSSPGTGSNTIYF.

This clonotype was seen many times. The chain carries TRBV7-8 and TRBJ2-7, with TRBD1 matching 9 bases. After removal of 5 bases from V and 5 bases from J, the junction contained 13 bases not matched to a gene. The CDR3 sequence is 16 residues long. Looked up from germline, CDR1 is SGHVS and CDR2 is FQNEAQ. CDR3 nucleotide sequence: TGTGCCAGCAGCGACGAATCCGGGACAGGGATCCACGAGCAGTACTTC. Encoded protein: CASSDESGTGIHEQYF.

This CDR3 is CASSWTGDRSSYNSPLHF. The CDR3 DNA follows: TGTGCCAGCAGTTGGACAGGGGACCGGAGCTCCTATAATTCACCCCTCCACTTT. The V and J genes are TRBV25-1 and TRBJ1-6, with 9 nucleotides matching TRBD1. The ends lost 5 bases at V and 0 bases at J; junction bases unmatched: 8. CDR1 and CDR2 (germline): MGHDK, SYGVNS. The length of the CDR3 is 18 residues.

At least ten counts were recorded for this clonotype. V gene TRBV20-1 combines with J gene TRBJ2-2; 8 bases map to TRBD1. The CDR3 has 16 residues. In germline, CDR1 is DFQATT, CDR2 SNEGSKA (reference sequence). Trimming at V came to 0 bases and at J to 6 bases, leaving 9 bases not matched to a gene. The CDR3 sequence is CSARDLTQGAAGELFF. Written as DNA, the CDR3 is TGCAGTGCTAGAGATCTGACTCAGGGGGCAGCCGGGGAGCTGTTTTTT.

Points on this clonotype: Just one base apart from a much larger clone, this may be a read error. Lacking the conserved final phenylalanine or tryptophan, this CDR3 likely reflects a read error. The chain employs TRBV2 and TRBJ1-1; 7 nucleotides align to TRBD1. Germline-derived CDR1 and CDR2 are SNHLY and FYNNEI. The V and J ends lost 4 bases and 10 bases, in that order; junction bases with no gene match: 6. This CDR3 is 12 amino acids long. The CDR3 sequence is CASSGRQGRAFL. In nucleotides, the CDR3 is TGTGCCAGCAGTGGGAGACAGGGTAGAGCTTTCTTA.

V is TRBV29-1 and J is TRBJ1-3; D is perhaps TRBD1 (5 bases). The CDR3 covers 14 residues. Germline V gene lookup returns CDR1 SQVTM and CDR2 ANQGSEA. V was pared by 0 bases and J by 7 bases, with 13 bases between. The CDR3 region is CSVEDRGYWNTIYF. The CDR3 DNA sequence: TGCAGCGTTGAAGATCGGGGGTATTGGAACACCATATATTTT. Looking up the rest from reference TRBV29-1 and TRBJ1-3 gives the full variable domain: SAVISQKPSRDICQRGTSLTIQCQVDSQVTMMFWYRQQPGQSLTLIATANQGSEATYESGFVIDKFPISRPNLTFSTLTVSNMSPEDSSIYLCSVEDRGYWNTIYFGEGSWLTVV.

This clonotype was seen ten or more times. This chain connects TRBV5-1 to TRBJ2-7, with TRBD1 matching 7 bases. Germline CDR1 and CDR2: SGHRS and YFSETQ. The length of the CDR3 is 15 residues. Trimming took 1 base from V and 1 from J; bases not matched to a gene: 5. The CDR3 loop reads CASSLLGTASYEQYF. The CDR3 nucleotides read TGCGCCAGCAGCTTGCTCGGGACAGCTTCCTACGAGCAGTACTTC.

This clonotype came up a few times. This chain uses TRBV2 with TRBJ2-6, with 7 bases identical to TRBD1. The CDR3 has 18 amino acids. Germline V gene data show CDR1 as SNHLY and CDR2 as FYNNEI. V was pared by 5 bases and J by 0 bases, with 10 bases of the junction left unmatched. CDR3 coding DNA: TGTGCCAGCAGTTTATCGACAGGGAGAGGCTCTGGGGCCAACGTCCTGACTTTC. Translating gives CASSLSTGRGSGANVLTF.

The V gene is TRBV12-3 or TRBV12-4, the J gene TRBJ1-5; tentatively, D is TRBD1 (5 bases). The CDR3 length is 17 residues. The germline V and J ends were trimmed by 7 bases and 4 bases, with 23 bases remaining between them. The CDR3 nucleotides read TGTGCCAGCACCCCCCCTGAGGGGAATATAGGGAATCAGCCCCAGCATTTT. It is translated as CASTPPEGNIGNQPQHF.

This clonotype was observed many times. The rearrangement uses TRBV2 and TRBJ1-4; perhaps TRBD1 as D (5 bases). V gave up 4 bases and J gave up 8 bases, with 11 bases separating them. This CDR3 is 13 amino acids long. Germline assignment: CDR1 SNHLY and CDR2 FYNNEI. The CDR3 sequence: CASSAGLGEKLFF. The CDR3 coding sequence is TGTGCCAGCAGTGCAGGGCTGGGGGAAAAACTGTTTTTT.

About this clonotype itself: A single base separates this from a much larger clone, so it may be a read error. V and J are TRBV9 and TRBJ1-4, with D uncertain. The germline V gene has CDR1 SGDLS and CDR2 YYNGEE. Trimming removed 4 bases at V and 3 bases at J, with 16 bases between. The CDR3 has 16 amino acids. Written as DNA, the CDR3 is TGTGCCAGCAGCACGAACCGAGCCAGGTCTAATGAAAAACTGTTTTTT. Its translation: CASSTNRARSNEKLFF.

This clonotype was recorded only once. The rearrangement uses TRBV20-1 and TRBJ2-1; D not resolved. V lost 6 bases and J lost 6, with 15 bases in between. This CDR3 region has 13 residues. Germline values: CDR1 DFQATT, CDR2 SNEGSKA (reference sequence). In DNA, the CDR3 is TGCAGTGCCCTCCGGGCGGTACCCAATGAGCAGTTCTTC. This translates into CSALRAVPNEQFF.

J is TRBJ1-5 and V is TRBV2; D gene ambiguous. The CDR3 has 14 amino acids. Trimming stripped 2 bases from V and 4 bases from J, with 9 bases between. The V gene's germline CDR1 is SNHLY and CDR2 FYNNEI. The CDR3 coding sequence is TGTGCCAGCAGTGAATTGTCAGCTAATCAGCCCCAGCATTTT. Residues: CASSELSANQPQHF.

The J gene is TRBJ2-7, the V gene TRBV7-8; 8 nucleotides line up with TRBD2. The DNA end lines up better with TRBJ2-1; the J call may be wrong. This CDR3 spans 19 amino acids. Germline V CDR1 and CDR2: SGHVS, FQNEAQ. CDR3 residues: CASSLAYGELAGLYNEQFF. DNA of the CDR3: TGTGCCAGCAGCTTAGCGTATGGGGAGCTAGCGGGCTTATACAATGAGCAGTTCTTC.

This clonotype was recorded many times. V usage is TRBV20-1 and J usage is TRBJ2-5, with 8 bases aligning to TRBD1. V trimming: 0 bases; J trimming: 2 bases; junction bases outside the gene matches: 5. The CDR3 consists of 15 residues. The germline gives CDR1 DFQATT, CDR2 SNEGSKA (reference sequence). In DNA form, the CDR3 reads TGCAGTGCTAGAGACAACAGGGGGAGGCAAGAGACCCAGTACTTC. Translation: CSARDNRGRQETQYF.

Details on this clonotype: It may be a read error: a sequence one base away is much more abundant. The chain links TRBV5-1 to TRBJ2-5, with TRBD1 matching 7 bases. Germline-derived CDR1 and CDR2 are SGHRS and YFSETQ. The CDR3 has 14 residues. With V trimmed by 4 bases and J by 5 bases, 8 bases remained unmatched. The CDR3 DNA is TGCGCCAGCAGCACGTCCGGGACAGCTGAGACCCAGTACTTC. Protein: CASSTSGTAETQYF.

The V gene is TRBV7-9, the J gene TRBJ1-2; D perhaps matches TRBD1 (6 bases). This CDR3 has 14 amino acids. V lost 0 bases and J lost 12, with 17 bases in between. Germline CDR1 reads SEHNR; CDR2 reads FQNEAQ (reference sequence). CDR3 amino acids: CASSLAGLAGGHTF. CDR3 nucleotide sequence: TGTGCCAGCAGCTTAGCGGGGCTGGCGGGGGGCCACACCTTC.

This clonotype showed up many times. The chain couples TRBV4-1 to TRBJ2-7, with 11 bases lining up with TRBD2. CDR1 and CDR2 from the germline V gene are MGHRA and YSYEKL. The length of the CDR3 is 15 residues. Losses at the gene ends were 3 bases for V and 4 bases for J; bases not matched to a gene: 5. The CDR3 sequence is CASSQRLAGPYEQYF. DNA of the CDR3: TGCGCCAGCAGCCAGAGACTAGCGGGACCTTACGAGCAGTACTTC.

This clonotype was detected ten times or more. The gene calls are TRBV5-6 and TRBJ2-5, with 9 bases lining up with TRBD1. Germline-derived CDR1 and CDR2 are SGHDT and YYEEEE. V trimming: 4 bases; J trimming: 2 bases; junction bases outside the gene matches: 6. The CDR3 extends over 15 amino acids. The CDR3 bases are TGTGCCAGCAGCCGCGGGACAGGGAGACAAGAGACCCAGTACTTC. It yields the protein CASSRGTGRQETQYF.

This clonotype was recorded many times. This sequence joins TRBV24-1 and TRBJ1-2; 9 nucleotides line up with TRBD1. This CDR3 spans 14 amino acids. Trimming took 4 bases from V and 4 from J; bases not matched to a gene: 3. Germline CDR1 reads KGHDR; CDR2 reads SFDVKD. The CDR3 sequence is CATSEGTGSYGYTF. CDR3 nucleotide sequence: TGTGCCACCAGTGAGGGGACAGGGTCCTATGGCTACACCTTC.

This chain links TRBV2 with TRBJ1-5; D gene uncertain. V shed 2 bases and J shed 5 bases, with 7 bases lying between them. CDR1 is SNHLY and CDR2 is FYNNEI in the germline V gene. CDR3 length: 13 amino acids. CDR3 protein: CASSEPADQPQHF. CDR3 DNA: TGTGCCAGCAGTGAACCGGCGGATCAGCCCCAGCATTTT.